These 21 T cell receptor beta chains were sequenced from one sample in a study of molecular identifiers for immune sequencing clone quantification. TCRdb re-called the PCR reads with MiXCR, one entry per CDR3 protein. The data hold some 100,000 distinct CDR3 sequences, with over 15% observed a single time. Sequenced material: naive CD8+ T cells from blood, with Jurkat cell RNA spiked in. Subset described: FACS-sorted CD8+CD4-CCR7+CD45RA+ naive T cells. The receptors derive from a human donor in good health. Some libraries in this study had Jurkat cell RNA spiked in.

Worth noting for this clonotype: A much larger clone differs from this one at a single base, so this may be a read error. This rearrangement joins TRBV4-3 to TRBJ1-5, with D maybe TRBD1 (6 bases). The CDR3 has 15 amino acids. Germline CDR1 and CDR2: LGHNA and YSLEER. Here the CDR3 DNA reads TGCGCCAGCGGCCAAGACAGGTCTAGCAATCAGCCCCAGCATTTT. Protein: CASGQDRSSNQPQHF.

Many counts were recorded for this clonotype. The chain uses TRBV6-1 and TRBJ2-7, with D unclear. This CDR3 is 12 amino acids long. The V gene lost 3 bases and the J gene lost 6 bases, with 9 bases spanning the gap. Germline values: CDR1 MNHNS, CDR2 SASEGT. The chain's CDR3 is CASSDPYLEQYF. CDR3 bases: TGTGCCAGCAGTGATCCCTACCTCGAGCAGTACTTC.

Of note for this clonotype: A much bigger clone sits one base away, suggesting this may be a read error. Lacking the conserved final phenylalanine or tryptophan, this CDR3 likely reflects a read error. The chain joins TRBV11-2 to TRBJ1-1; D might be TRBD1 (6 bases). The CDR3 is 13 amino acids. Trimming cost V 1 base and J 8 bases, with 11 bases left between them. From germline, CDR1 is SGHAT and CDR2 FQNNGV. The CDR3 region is CASSLGRGNEAFL. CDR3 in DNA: TGTGCCAGCAGCTTAGGCAGGGGCAACGAAGCTTTCTTG.

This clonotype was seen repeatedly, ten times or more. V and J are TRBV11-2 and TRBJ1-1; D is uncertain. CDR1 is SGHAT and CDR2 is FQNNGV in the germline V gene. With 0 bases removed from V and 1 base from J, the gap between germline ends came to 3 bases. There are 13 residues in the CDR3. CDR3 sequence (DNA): TGTGCCAGCAGCTTAGAGGGGAACACTGAAGCTTTCTTT. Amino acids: CASSLEGNTEAFF. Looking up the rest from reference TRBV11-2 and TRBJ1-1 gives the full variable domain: EAGVAQSPRYKIIEKRQSVAFWCNPISGHATLYWYQQILGQGPKLLIQFQNNGVVDDSQLPKDRFSAERLKGVDSTLKIQPAKLEDSAVYLCASSLEGNTEAFFGQGTRLTVV.

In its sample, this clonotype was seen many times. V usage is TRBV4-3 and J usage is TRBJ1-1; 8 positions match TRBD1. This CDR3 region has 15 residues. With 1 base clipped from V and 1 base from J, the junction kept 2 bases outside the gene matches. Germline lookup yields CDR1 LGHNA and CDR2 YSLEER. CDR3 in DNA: TGCGCCAGCAGCCAAGCAGGACAGGGGAACACTGAAGCTTTCTTT. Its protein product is CASSQAGQGNTEAFF.

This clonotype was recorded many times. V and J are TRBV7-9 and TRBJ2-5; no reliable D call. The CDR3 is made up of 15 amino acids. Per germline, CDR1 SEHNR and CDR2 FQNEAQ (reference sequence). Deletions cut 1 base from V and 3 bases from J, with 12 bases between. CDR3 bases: TGTGCCAGCAGCTTAGGCTTGGGCAGCAAAGAGACCCAGTACTTC. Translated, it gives CASSLGLGSKETQYF.

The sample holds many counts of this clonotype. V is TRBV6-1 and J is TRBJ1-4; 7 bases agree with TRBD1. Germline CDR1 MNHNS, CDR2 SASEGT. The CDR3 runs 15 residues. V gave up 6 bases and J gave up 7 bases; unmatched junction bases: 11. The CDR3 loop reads CASSPERTGREKLFF. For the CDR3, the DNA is TGTGCCAGCAGCCCCGAAAGGACAGGACGTGAAAAACTGTTTTTT.

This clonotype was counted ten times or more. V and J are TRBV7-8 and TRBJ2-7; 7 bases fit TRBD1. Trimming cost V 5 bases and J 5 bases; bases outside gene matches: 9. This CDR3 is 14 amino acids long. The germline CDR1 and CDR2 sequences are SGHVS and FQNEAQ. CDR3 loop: CASSPSLTGDEQYF. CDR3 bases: TGTGCCAGCAGCCCCTCCCTCACAGGGGACGAGCAGTACTTC.

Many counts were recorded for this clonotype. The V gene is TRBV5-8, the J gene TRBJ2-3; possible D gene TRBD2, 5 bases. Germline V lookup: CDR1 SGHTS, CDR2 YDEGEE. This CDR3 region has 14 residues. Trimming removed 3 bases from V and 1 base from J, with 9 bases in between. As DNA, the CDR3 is TGTGCCAGCAGCTCCAGCGGCCGCACAGATACGCAGTATTTT. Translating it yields CASSSSGRTDTQYF.

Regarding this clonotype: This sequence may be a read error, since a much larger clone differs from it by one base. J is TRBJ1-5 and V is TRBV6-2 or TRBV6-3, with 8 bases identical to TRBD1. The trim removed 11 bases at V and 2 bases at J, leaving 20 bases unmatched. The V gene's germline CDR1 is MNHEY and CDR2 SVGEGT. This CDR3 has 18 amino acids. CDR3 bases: TGTGCCGGAAAAAACCGGGACAGGAGAGATGGGGGCAATCAGCCCCAGCATTTT. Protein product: CAGKNRDRRDGGNQPQHF.

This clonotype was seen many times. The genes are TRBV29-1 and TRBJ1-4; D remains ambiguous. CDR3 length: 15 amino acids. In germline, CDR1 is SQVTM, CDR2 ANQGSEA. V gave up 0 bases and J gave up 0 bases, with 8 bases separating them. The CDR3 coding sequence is TGCAGCGTTGAAGACCCACAGTCAACTAATGAAAAACTGTTTTTT. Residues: CSVEDPQSTNEKLFF.

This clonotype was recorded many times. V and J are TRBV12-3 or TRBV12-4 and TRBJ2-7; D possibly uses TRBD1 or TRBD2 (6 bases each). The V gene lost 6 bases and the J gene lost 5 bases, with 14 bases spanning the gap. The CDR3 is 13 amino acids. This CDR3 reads CASSPGAGNEQYF. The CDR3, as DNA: TGTGCCAGCAGCCCAGGGGCGGGGAACGAGCAGTACTTC.

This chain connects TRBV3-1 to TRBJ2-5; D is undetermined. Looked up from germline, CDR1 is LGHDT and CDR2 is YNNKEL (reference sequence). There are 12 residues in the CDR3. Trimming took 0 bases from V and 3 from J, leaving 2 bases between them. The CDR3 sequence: CASSQDKETQYF. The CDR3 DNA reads TGTGCCAGCAGCCAAGATAAAGAGACCCAGTACTTC.

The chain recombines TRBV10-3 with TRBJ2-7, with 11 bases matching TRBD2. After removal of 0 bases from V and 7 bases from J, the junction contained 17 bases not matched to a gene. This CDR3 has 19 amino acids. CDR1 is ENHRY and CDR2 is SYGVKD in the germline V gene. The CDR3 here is CAISESFGLAGGPRAEQYF. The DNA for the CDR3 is TGTGCCATCAGTGAGTCGTTCGGGTTAGCGGGAGGGCCACGAGCGGAGCAGTACTTC.

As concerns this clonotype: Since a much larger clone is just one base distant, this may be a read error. In DNA, the CDR3 is TGTGCCAGCATCCTACTAGCGAGGGGCCTCGATGAGCAGTTCTTC. It translates to CASILLARGLDEQFF. This chain joins TRBV6-2 or TRBV6-3 and TRBJ2-1; 7 bases map to TRBD2. CDR3 length: 15 residues. After removal of 7 bases from V and 8 bases from J, the junction contained 14 bases not matched to a gene. CDR1 and CDR2 from the germline V gene are MNHEY and SVGEGT.

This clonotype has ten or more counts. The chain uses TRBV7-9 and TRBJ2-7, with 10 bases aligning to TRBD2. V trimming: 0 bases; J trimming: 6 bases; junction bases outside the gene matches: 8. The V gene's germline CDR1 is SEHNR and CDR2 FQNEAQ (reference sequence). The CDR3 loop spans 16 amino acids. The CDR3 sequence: CASSLAPGVAGGEQYF. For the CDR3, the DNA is TGTGCCAGCAGCTTAGCCCCCGGGGTAGCGGGAGGCGAGCAGTACTTC.

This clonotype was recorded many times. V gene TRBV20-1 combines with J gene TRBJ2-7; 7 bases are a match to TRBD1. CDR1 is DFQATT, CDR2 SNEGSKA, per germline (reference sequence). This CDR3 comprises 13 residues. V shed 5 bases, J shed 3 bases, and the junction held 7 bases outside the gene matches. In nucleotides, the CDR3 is TGCAGTGCTCCCCGGGACAGTCTCTACGAGCAGTACTTC. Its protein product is CSAPRDSLYEQYF.

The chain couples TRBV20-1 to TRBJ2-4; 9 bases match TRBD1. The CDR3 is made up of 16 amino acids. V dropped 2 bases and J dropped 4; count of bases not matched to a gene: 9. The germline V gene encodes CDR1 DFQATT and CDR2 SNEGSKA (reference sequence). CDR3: CSARQPAGTGKNIQYF. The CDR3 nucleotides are TGCAGTGCTAGACAACCGGCCGGGACAGGGAAAAACATTCAGTACTTC.

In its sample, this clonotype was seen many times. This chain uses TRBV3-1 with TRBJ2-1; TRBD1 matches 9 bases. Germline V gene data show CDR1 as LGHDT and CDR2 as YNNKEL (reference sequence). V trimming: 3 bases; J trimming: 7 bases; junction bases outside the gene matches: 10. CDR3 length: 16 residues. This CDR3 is CASSQPMDRGGNEQFF. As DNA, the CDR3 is TGTGCCAGCAGCCAGCCCATGGACAGGGGAGGGAATGAGCAGTTCTTC.

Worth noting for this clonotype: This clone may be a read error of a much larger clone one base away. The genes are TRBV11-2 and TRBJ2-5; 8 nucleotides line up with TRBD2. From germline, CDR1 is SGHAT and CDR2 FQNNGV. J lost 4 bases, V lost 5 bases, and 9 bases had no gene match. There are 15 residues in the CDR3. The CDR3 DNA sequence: TGTGCCAGCAGCGTAACTAGCGGAGGGCGAGAGACCCAGTACTTC. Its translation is CASSVTSGGRETQYF.

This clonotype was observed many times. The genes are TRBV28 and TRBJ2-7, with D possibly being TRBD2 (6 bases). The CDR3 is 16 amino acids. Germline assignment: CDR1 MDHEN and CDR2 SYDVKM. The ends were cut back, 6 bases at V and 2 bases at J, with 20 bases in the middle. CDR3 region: CASSPRVTGGTYEQYF. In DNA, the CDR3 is TGTGCCAGCAGCCCCAGGGTGACGGGCGGGACCTACGAGCAGTACTTC.